The clone carrying this T cell receptor beta chain was observed many times. This record comes from a study of T cells in Graves' hyperthyroidism and ophthalmopathy. Amplification of TCR beta CDR3 regions was performed using RNA transcripts as template. The TCR CDR3 was amplified in a first-round RT-PCR using the HTBI primer set. TCRdb re-analysed the multiplex PCR reads in MiXCR, keeping a single row per CDR3 protein. The table records approximately 400,000 distinct CDR3 sequences, more than 12% of them present only once. This CDR3 is 15 amino acids long. V shed 4 bases and J shed 5 bases, with 18 bases lying between them. Germline loops: CDR1 SGHRS, CDR2 YFSETQ.

This sequence originates from a woman under 40 with Graves' hyperthyroidism. The chain combines TRBV5-1 with TRBJ2-5; a possible D gene is TRBD1 (7 bases). Specimen: blood. The CDR3 loop is CASSISGGGGETQYF. The CDR3 nucleotides read TGCGCCAGCAGCATAAGCGGAGGGGGCGGGGAGACCCAGTACTTC.